This TCR beta chain stems from a study of identifying expanded T cells in peripheral blood. Notes on the study in general: About 1.2 clones differed between technical replicates, versus around 15 and 19 over time. Variance in clone template counts between approximately two-week samples significantly increased with total template count across all healthy donors.

Data came from immunoSEQ multiplex PCR; TCRdb stores just in-frame clones and leaves some out. This sample has 90,000 or so clones; 86% occur once, and the top ten carry roughly 5.5%. Collection occurred without any documented infections or immune events in donors. On this clone: No antigen is known for it.

The source is a person aged 18 to 70 in good health. The sample consisted of blood.

CDR3 nucleotides: TGTGCCAGCAGCCGCAGAGGCGGCACTGAAGCTTTCTTT. Its protein is CASSRRGGTEAFF. The chain is built from TRBV7-6 and TRBJ1-1; no definite D call. Germline CDR1 and CDR2: SGHVS and FNYEAQ. V was trimmed by 5 bases and J by 4 bases, leaving 11 bases between them. The CDR3 loop spans 13 amino acids.